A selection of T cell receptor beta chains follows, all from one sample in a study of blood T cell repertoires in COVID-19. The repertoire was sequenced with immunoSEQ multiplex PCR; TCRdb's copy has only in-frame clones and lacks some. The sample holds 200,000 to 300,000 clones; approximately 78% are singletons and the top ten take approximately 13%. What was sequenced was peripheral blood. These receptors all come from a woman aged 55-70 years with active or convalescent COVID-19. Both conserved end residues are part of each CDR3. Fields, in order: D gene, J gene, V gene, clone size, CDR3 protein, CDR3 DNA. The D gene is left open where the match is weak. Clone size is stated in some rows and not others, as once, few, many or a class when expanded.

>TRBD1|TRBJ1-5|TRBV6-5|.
CASRRTGLIYQPQHF
TGTGCCAGCAGACGGACAGGGTTGATTTATCAGCCCCAGCATTTT
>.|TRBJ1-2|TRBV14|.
CASSQDLNSPYGYTF
TGTGCCAGCAGCCAAGATCTCAACAGTCCCTATGGCTACACCTTC
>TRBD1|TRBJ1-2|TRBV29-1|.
CSVTDGTGDGYTF
TGCAGCGTCACGGATGGGACAGGGGACGGCTACACCTTC
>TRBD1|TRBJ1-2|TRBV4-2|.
CASSQGGQTYGYTF
TGTGCCAGCAGCCAAGGGGGACAGACCTATGGCTACACCTTC
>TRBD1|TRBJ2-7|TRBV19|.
CASRGGQGSSEQYF
TGTGCCAGTAGAGGAGGACAGGGTTCCTCCGAGCAGTACTTC
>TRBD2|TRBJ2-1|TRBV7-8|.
CASSLVGRGDYNEQFF
TGTGCCAGCAGCTTAGTAGGGCGGGGGGACTACAATGAGCAGTTCTTC
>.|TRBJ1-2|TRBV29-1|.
CSLGREGYTF
TGCAGCCTAGGCAGGGAAGGCTACACCTTC
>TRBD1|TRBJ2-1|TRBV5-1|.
CASSLGYRGQDEQFF
TGCGCCAGCAGCTTGGGCTACAGGGGGCAGGATGAGCAGTTCTTC
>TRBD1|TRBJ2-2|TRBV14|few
CASSHPYAGTGDTGELFF
TGTGCCAGCAGCCACCCGTATGCCGGGACAGGGGACACCGGGGAGCTGTTTTTT
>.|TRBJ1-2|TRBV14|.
CASSQAQQGPYGYTF
TGTGCCAGCAGCCAGGCCCAACAGGGCCCCTATGGCTACACCTTC
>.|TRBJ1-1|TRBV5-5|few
CASSLGLTEAFF
TGTGCCAGCAGCTTGGGGCTTACTGAAGCTTTCTTT
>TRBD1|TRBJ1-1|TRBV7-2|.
CASSVTGTGDTEAFF
TGTGCCAGCAGCGTTACCGGGACAGGGGACACTGAAGCTTTCTTT
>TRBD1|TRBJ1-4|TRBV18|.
CASSRGTGREKLFF
TGTGCCAGCTCACGCGGGACAGGGAGGGAAAAACTGTTTTTT
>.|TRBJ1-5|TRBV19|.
CASSISAGGNQPQHF
TGTGCCAGTAGTATTAGTGCAGGGGGCAATCAGCCCCAGCATTTT
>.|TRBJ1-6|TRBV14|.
CASSQETGNSPLHF
TGTGCCAGCAGCCAAGAGACGGGTAATTCACCCCTCCACTTT
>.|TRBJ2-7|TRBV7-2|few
CASSLEIGGSYEQYF
TGTGCCAGCAGCTTAGAGATAGGGGGCTCCTACGAGCAGTACTTC
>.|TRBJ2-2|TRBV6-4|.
CASSTDFTGELFF
TGTGCCAGCAGTACGGACTTCACCGGGGAGCTGTTTTTT
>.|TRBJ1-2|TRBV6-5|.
CASRMTGWNYGYTF
TGTGCCAGCCGAATGACAGGATGGAACTATGGCTACACCTTC
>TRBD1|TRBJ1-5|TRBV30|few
CAWSLNRGNQPQHF
TGTGCCTGGAGCCTTAACAGGGGGAATCAGCCCCAGCATTTT
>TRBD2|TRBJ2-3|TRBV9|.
CASSVGPRGEGTDTQYF
TGTGCCAGCAGCGTAGGTCCGCGGGGGGAGGGCACAGATACGCAGTATTTT
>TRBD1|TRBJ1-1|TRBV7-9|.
CASSRTGDDTEAFF
TGTGCCAGCAGCCGGACAGGGGATGACACTGAAGCTTTCTTT
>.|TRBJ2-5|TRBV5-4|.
CASSHRQVQETQYF
TGTGCCAGCAGCCATAGACAAGTACAAGAGACCCAGTACTTC
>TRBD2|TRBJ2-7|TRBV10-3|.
CAISELAGGHYEQYF
TGTGCCATCAGTGAATTAGCGGGGGGCCACTACGAGCAGTACTTC
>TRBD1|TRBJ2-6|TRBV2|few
CASSKGQGSSGANVLTF
TGTGCCAGCAGTAAGGGACAGGGCAGCTCTGGGGCCAACGTCCTGACTTTC
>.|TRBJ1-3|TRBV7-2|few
CASSLDRHRAGNTIYF
TGTGCCAGCAGCTTAGATCGGCACAGAGCTGGAAACACCATATATTTT
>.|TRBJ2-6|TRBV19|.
CASILGRTTGANVLTF
TGTGCCAGTATCCTTGGGAGGACTACTGGGGCCAACGTCCTGACTTTC